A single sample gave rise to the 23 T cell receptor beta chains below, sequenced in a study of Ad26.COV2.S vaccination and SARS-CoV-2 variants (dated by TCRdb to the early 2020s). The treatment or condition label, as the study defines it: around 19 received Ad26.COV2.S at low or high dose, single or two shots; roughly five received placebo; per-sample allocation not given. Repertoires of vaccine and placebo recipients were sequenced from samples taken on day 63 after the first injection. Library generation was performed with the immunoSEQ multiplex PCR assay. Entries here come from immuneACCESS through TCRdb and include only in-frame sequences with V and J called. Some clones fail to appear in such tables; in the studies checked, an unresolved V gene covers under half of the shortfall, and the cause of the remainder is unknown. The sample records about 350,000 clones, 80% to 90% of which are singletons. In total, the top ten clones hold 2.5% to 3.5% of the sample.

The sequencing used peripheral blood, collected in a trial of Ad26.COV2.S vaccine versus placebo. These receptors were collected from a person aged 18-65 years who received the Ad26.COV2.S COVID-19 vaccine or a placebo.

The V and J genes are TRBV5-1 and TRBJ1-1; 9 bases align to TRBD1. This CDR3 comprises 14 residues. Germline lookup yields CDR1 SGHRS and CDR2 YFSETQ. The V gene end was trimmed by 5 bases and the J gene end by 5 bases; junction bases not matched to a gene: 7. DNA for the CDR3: TGCGCCAGCAGTGATGGGACAGGGCTGACTGAAGCTTTCTTT. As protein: CASSDGTGLTEAFF.

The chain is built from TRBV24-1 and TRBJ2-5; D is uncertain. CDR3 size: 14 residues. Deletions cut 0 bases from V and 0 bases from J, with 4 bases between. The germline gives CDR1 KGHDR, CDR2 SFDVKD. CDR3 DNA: TGTGCCACCAGTGATTTGGGCAACCAAGAGACCCAGTACTTC. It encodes CATSDLGNQETQYF.

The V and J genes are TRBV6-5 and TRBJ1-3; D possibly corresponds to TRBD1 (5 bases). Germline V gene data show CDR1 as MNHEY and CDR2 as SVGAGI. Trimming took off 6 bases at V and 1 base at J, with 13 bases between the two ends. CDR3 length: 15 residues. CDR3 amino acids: CASSSGGASGNTIYF. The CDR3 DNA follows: TGTGCCAGCAGCTCGGGCGGGGCTTCTGGAAACACCATATATTTT.

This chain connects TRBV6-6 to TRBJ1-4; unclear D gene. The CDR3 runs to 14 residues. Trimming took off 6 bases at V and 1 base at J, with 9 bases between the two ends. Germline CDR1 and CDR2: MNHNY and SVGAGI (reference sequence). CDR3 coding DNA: TGTGCCAGCAGACCACTAGGAACTAATGAAAAACTGTTTTTT. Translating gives CASRPLGTNEKLFF.

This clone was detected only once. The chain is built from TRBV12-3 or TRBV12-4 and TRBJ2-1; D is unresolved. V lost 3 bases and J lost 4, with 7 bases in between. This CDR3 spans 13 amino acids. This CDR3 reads CASSLNGYNEQFF. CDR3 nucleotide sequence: TGTGCCAGCAGTTTGAACGGATACAATGAGCAGTTCTTC.

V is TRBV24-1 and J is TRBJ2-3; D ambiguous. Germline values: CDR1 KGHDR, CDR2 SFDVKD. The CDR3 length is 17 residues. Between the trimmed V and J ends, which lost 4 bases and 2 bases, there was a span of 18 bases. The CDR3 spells CATSDAPRLGNTDTQYF. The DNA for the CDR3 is TGTGCCACCAGTGACGCCCCACGGCTCGGTAACACAGATACGCAGTATTTT.

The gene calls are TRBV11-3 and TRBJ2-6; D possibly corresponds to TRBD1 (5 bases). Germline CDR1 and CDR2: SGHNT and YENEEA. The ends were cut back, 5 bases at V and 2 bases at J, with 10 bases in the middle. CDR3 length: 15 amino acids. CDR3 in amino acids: CASSTRAPGANVLTF. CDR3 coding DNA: TGTGCCAGCAGCACCAGGGCCCCTGGGGCCAACGTCCTGACTTTC.

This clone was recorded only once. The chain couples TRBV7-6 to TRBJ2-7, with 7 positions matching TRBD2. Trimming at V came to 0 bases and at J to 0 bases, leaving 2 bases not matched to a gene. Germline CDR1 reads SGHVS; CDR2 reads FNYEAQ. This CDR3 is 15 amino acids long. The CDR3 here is CASSLALASSYEQYF. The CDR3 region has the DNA TGTGCCAGCAGCTTAGCACTAGCGAGCTCCTACGAGCAGTACTTC.

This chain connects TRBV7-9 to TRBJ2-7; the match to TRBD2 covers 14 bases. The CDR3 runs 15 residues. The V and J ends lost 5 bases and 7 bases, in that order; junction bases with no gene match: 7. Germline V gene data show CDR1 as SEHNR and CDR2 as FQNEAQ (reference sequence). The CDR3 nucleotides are TGTGCCAGCAGCAAAGGGACTAGCGGGGGTTGGGAGCAGTACTTC. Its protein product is CASSKGTSGGWEQYF. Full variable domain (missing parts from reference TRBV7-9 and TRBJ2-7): DTGVSQNPRHKITKRGQNVTFRCDPISEHNRLYWYRQTLGQGPEFLTYFQNEAQLEKSRLLSDRFSAERPKGSFSTLEIQRTEQGDSAMYLCASSKGTSGGWEQYFGPGTRLTVT.

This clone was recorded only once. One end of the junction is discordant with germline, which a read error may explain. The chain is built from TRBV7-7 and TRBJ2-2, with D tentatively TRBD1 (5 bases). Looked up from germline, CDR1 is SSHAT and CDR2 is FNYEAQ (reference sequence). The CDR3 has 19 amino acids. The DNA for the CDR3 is TGTGCTAGCAGCTTACGCCCCGGACAACTGCCTCCGAACACCGGGGAGCTGTTTTTT. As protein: CASSLRPGQLPPNTGELFF.

The chain's CDR3 is CASSHSGANEQFF. CDR3 in DNA: TGCGCCAGCAGCCATAGCGGGGCCAATGAGCAGTTCTTC. The chain couples TRBV4-3 to TRBJ2-1; 8 bases match TRBD2. This CDR3 is 13 amino acids long. Germline assignment: CDR1 LGHNA and CDR2 YSLEER. V trimming: 3 bases; J trimming: 6 bases; junction bases outside the gene matches: 1.

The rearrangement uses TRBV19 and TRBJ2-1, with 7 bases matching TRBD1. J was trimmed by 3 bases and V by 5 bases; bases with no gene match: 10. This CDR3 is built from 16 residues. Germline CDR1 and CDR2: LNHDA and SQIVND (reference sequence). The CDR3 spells CASSPSGTASYNEQFF. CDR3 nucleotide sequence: TGTGCCAGTAGTCCCTCCGGGACAGCCAGCTACAATGAGCAGTTCTTC. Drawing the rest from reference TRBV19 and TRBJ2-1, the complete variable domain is DGGITQSPKYLFRKEGQNVTLSCEQNLNHDAMYWYRQDPGQGLRLIYYSQIVNDFQKGDIAEGYSVSREKKESFPLTVTSAQKNPTAFYLCASSPSGTASYNEQFFGPGTRLTVL.

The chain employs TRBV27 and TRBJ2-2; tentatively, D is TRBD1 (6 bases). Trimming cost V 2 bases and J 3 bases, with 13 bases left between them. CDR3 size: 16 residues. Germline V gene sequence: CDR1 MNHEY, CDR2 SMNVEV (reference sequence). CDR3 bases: TGTGCCAGCAGTTTACCTACAGGGATCTACACCGGGGAGCTGTTTTTT. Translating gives CASSLPTGIYTGELFF.

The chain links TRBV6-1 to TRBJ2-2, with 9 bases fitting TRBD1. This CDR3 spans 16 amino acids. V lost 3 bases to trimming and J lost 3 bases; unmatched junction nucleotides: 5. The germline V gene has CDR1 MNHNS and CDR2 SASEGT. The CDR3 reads CASSELRDRDTGELFF. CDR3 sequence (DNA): TGTGCCAGCAGTGAGCTCCGGGACAGGGACACCGGGGAGCTGTTTTTT.

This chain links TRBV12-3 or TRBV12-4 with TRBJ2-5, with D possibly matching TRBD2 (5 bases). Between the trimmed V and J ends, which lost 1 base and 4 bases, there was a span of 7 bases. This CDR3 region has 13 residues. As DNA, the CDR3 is TGTGCCAGCAGTTTAGAACTAGGAGAGACCCAGTACTTC. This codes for CASSLELGETQYF.

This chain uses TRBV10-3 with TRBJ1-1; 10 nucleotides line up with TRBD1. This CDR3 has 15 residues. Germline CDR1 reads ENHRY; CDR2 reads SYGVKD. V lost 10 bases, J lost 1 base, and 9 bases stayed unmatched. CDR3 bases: TGTGCCACCCGACCGGGACAGGGGAAGAACACTGAAGCTTTCTTT. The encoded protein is CATRPGQGKNTEAFF.

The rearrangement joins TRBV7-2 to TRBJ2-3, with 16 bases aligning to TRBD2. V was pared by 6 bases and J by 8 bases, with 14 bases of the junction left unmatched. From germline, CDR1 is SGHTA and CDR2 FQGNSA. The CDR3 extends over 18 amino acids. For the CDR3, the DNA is TGTGCCAGCAGTTTATCACCCGGGACTAGCGGGAGGGCAGGTACGCAGTATTTT. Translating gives CASSLSPGTSGRAGTQYF.

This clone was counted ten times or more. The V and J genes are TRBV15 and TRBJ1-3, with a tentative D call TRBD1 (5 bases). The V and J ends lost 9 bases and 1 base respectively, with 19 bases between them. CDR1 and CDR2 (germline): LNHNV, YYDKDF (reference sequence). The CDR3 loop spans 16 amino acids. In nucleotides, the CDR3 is TGTGCCACATCATCTCTGGAGGGGCAGTCTGGAAACACCATATATTTT. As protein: CATSSLEGQSGNTIYF.

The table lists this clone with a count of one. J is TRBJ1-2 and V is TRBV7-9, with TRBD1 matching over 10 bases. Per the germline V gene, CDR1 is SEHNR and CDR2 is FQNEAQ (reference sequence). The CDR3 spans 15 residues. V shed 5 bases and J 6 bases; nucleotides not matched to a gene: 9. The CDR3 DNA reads TGTGCCAGCAGCCTCGGGGGACAGGGGCTCCATGGCTACACCTTC. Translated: CASSLGGQGLHGYTF.

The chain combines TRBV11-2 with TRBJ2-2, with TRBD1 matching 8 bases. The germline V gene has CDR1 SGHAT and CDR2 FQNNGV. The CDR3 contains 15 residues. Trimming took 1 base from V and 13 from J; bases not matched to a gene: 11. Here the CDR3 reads CASSLAPTTGAGLFF. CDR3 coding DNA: TGTGCCAGCAGCTTAGCCCCAACGACAGGGGCCGGGCTGTTTTTT.

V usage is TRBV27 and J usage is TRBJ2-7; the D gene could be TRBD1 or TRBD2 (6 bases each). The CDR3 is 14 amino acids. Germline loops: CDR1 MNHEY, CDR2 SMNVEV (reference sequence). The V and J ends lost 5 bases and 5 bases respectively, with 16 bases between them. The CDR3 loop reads CASSHHGGADEQYF. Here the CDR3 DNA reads TGTGCCAGCAGTCACCACGGGGGCGCGGACGAGCAGTACTTC.

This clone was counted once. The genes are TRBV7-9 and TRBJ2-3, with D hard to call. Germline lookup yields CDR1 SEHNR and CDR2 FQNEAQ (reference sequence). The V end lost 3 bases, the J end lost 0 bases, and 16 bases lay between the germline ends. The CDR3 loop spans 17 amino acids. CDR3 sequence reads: CASSLGEETTSTDTQYF. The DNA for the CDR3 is TGTGCCAGCAGCTTGGGTGAGGAGACCACTAGCACAGATACGCAGTATTTT.

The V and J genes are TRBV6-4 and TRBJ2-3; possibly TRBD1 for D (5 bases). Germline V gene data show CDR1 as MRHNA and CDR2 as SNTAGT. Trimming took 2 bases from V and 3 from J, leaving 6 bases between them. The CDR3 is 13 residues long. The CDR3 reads CASSDRGTDTQYF. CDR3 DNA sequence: TGTGCCAGCAGTGACAGGGGAACAGATACGCAGTATTTT.